Each of the 5 T cell receptor beta chains below was sequenced from the same sample in a study of blood T cell repertoires in COVID-19. Sequenced by immunoSEQ multiplex PCR; TCRdb stores in-frame clones only, minus some. The table shows about 90,000 clones, with 75% to 90% occurring only once. Input material: peripheral blood. Source of these receptors: a human donor in a cohort sampled during active COVID-19.

The V and J genes are TRBV6-5 and TRBJ1-6; tentatively, D is TRBD1 (6 bases). Germline assignment: CDR1 MNHEY and CDR2 SVGAGI. Trimming stripped 6 bases from V and 7 bases from J, with 16 bases between. This CDR3 has 15 residues. CDR3 nucleotide sequence: TGTGCCAGCAGAAGGACAGTTTTGGGGAATTCACCCCTCCACTTT. As protein: CASRRTVLGNSPLHF.

The sample holds one count of this clone. This chain uses TRBV27 with TRBJ1-1; D gene unclear. The V end lost 3 bases, the J end lost 0 bases, and 11 bases lay between the germline ends. From germline, CDR1 is MNHEY and CDR2 SMNVEV (reference sequence). The length of the CDR3 is 15 residues. CDR3 DNA sequence: TGTGCCAGCAGTTTTACGTGGCTTCTGAACACTGAAGCTTTCTTT. Its translation: CASSFTWLLNTEAFF.

The CDR3 protein is CASSFSGTGYEQYF. CDR3 coding DNA: TGCGCCAGCAGCTTTTCCGGGACAGGGTACGAGCAGTACTTC. This chain connects TRBV5-1 to TRBJ2-7; the match to TRBD1 covers 9 bases. Germline loops: CDR1 SGHRS, CDR2 YFSETQ. This CDR3 comprises 14 residues. After removal of 2 bases from V and 4 bases from J, the junction contained 4 bases not matched to a gene.

The genes are TRBV18 and TRBJ2-1, with D possibly TRBD1 on 5 matching bases. The CDR3 contains 12 residues. Germline loops: CDR1 KGHSH, CDR2 LQKENI. V gave up 0 bases and J gave up 10 bases, with 7 bases separating them. The CDR3 loop is CASSPPYREQFF. CDR3 sequence (DNA): TGTGCCAGCTCACCACCGTACAGGGAGCAGTTCTTC.

The chain recombines TRBV28 with TRBJ2-6; TRBD1 aligns across 8 bases. Looked up from germline, CDR1 is MDHEN and CDR2 is SYDVKM. Trimming removed 5 bases from V and 2 bases from J; junction bases left unmatched: 2. The CDR3 loop spans 15 amino acids. The CDR3 bases are TGTGCCAGCAGTCCAGGGGGCGCTGGGGCCAACGTCCTGACTTTC. It is translated as CASSPGGAGANVLTF.